The clone carrying this TCR beta chain appeared a few times. Amplified regions were TCR beta CDR3 sequences from RNA transcripts. Initially, a first-round RT-PCR of the TCR CDR3 employed the HTBI primer set. One entry per CDR3 protein results from TCRdb running MiXCR on the multiplex PCR reads. Here the sample spans around 800,000 distinct CDR3 sequences, 35% to 40% being singletons. The data belong to a study of T cells in Graves' hyperthyroidism and ophthalmopathy. Losses at the gene ends were 0 bases for V and 4 bases for J; bases not matched to a gene: 11. This CDR3 has 16 residues. Per germline, CDR1 DFQATT and CDR2 SNEGSKA (reference sequence). Used for diagnoses were clinical symptoms, serum thyroxine and TRAb, thyroid ultrasound and orbital computed tomography.

The genes are TRBV20-1 and TRBJ1-2; 7 bases line up with TRBD1. The source of this sequence is a man aged 18 to 30 with Graves' hyperthyroidism. Input material: blood. CDR3 sequence (DNA): TGCAGTGCTAGAGATCGTGACAGGGCTCTTATCTATGGCTACACCTTC. Protein sequence: CSARDRDRALIYGYTF.